The 27 T cell receptor beta chains below come from one sample, sequenced in a study of CD8+CD57+ T cells in acquired aplastic anemia. Study observations and caveats: Lower repertoire diversity than in total CD4+ and CD8+ pools was seen for CD8+CD57+ cells in patients.

Those patients picked for sequencing had displayed CD8+CD57+ cell expansion on flow cytometry. According to the study, genomic DNA was the template for TCR beta VDJ and CDR3 profiling. Each CDR3 protein gets one entry after TCRdb re-called the reads with MiXCR. The sample consists of almost 20,000 distinct CDR3 sequences, about two fifths of them appearing once. These receptors have no known antigen. Material for sequencing was CD8+CD57+ T cells sorted from PBMCs. Subset of the sample: bead-enriched CD8+CD57+ effector memory T cells from SAA patients. The receptors here all came from a human donor with aplastic anemia.

The genes are TRBV6-1 and TRBJ1-2; D perhaps matches TRBD1 (5 bases). CDR1 MNHNS and CDR2 SASEGT come from the germline V gene. CDR3 length: 15 amino acids. V lost 4 bases and J 8 bases, leaving 20 bases between the germline ends. This CDR3 is CASSVDGGFRGGYTF. CDR3 in DNA: TGTGCCAGCAGTGTTGACGGGGGGTTTAGAGGGGGCTACACCTTC.

The chain is built from TRBV29-1 and TRBJ2-3, with TRBD2 matching over 11 bases. The V gene's germline CDR1 is SQVTM and CDR2 ANQGSEA. V was pared by 4 bases and J by 2 bases, with 5 bases of the junction left unmatched. This CDR3 is built from 15 residues. The CDR3 is CSVVASGGLTDTQYF. As DNA, the CDR3 is TGCAGCGTTGTGGCTAGCGGGGGGCTCACAGATACGCAGTATTTT.

The chain carries TRBV9 and TRBJ2-7; D ambiguous. Germline assignment: CDR1 SGDLS and CDR2 YYNGEE. The CDR3 is made up of 11 amino acids. The V end was cut by 4 bases, the J end by 2 bases, with 4 bases between. The CDR3 here is CASSHPYEQYF. The CDR3 bases are TGTGCCAGCAGCCACCCCTACGAGCAGTACTTC.

The V and J genes are TRBV30 and TRBJ1-5, with D hard to call. The CDR3 is made up of 12 amino acids. CDR1 GTSNPN and CDR2 SVGIG come from the germline V gene (reference sequence). Trimming pared 4 bases from V and 6 bases from J, leaving 10 bases between. DNA for the CDR3: TGTGCCTGGAACAAGATGGCTCAGCCCCAGCATTTT. Translation: CAWNKMAQPQHF.

The chain recombines TRBV9 with TRBJ2-7; D is tentatively TRBD1 or TRBD2 (5 bases each). This CDR3 comprises 14 residues. V lost 0 bases and J lost 6, with 13 bases in between. Germline V gene lookup returns CDR1 SGDLS and CDR2 YYNGEE. CDR3 residues: CASSVAGGPFEQYF. CDR3 in DNA: TGTGCCAGCAGCGTAGCTGGGGGACCCTTCGAGCAGTACTTC. The whole variable domain, remainder taken from reference TRBV9 and TRBJ2-7, is DSGVTQTPKHLITATGQRVTLRCSPRSGDLSVYWYQQSLDQGLQFLIQYYNGEERAKGNILERFSAQQFPDLHSELNLSSLELGDSALYFCASSVAGGPFEQYFGPGTRLTVT.

This clonotype was counted between two and nine times. The J gene is TRBJ2-1, the V gene TRBV19; 10 positions agree with TRBD1. The V gene end was trimmed by 8 bases and the J gene end by 7 bases; junction bases not matched to a gene: 5. The CDR3 is 13 amino acids. Per the germline V gene, CDR1 is LNHDA and CDR2 is SQIVND (reference sequence). The CDR3 here is CASGDRGGNEQFF. CDR3 nucleotides: TGTGCCAGTGGGGACAGGGGTGGGAATGAGCAGTTCTTC.

A few counts support this clonotype. The chain combines TRBV20-1 with TRBJ2-7; maybe TRBD2 (8 bases). Germline V CDR1 and CDR2: DFQATT, SNEGSKA (reference sequence). The CDR3 covers 18 residues. Trimming cost V 0 bases and J 0 bases, with 21 bases left between them. This CDR3 reads CSARDPPVSGTASYEQYF. The CDR3 DNA follows: TGCAGTGCTAGAGATCCCCCCGTTAGCGGGACAGCCTCCTACGAGCAGTACTTC.

The V call is TRBV20-1, the J call TRBJ1-2; unclear D gene. Germline CDR1 DFQATT, CDR2 SNEGSKA (reference sequence). V dropped 6 bases and J dropped 12 bases, with 11 bases sitting between them. This CDR3 has 9 amino acids. The CDR3 region is CSAQDGNTF. The CDR3 DNA sequence: TGCAGTGCCCAGGACGGGAACACCTTC.

The gene calls are TRBV28 and TRBJ2-6; D is unresolved. The CDR3 extends over 13 amino acids. Germline lookup yields CDR1 MDHEN and CDR2 SYDVKM. V shed 7 bases and J shed 0 bases, with 4 bases lying between them. Written as DNA, the CDR3 is TGTGCCAGCATGGGCTCTGGGGCCAACGTCCTGACTTTC. Residues: CASMGSGANVLTF. The whole variable domain, remainder taken from reference TRBV28 and TRBJ2-6, is DVKVTQSSRYLVKRTGEKVFLECVQDMDHENMFWYRQDPGLGLRLIYFSYDVKMKEKGDIPEGYSVSREKKERFSLILESASTNQTSMYLCASMGSGANVLTFGAGSRLTVL.

Ten or more counts support this clonotype. The V gene is TRBV20-1, the J gene TRBJ2-7; TRBD2 might be the D (8 bases). Germline values: CDR1 DFQATT, CDR2 SNEGSKA (reference sequence). This CDR3 comprises 15 residues. V lost 6 bases and J 2 bases, leaving 20 bases between the germline ends. The CDR3 DNA sequence: TGCAGTGCAACGGTTAGCGGGACAGCCCCCTACGAGCAGTACTTC. Translated, it gives CSATVSGTAPYEQYF.

The chain combines TRBV19 with TRBJ2-5; maybe TRBD2 (5 bases). The germline gives CDR1 LNHDA, CDR2 SQIVND (reference sequence). Between the trimmed V and J ends, which lost 2 bases and 7 bases, there was a span of 14 bases. The CDR3 loop spans 14 amino acids. The CDR3: CASSISPAEGTQYF. In DNA, the CDR3 is TGTGCCAGTAGTATATCCCCCGCAGAGGGGACCCAGTACTTC.

The V call is TRBV6-5, the J call TRBJ2-3; the D gene is possibly TRBD1 (6 bases). CDR1 is MNHEY and CDR2 is SVGAGI in the germline V gene. The CDR3 is 15 amino acids. The V end lost 7 bases, the J end lost 2 bases, and 16 bases lay between the germline ends. The CDR3 DNA sequence: TGTGCCAGCACCCCACCGAGGGGGAACACAGATACGCAGTATTTT. This gives the protein CASTPPRGNTDTQYF.

V and J are TRBV5-1 and TRBJ2-7, with 11 bases identical to TRBD1. V was clipped by 4 bases and J by 3 bases; unmatched bases: 12. Per germline, CDR1 SGHRS and CDR2 YFSETQ. The CDR3 contains 17 residues. The CDR3 sequence: CASSIQSPGTGGYEQYF. The CDR3 DNA follows: TGCGCCAGCAGCATACAAAGTCCCGGGACAGGGGGCTACGAGCAGTACTTC.

This clonotype came up a few times. CDR3: CSARGQPYSNQPQHF. The CDR3 region has the DNA TGCAGTGCTAGGGGACAGCCTTATAGCAATCAGCCCCAGCATTTT. This chain connects TRBV20-1 to TRBJ1-5, with 7 positions matching TRBD1. The V gene end was trimmed by 3 bases and the J gene end by 0 bases; junction bases not matched to a gene: 5. Germline V gene data show CDR1 as DFQATT and CDR2 as SNEGSKA (reference sequence). The CDR3 contains 15 residues.

The CDR3 coding sequence is TGCGCCAGCAGTTTCAGGGTTGGAGAGACCCAGTACTTC. It codes for CASSFRVGETQYF. The chain carries TRBV4-1 and TRBJ2-5, with D possibly matching TRBD1 (5 bases). CDR1 and CDR2 from the germline V gene are MGHRA and YSYEKL. Trimming left V 6 bases short and J 4 bases short, with 12 bases between. The CDR3 length is 13 residues.

This clonotype occurred a few times. This CDR3 reads CASRGYRPGNTIYF. The CDR3 DNA reads as TGTGCCAGCAGAGGCTACCGGCCCGGAAACACCATATATTTT. This chain connects TRBV12-3 or TRBV12-4 to TRBJ1-3; no firm D call. This CDR3 is 14 amino acids long. Trimming cost V 6 bases and J 4 bases, with 13 bases left between them.

Only a few counts were recorded for this clonotype. The CDR3 region is CASSVMAGETQYF. The CDR3 DNA sequence: TGTGCCAGCAGCGTAATGGCTGGAGAGACCCAGTACTTC. The chain joins TRBV9 to TRBJ2-5; D gene uncertain. Germline assignment: CDR1 SGDLS and CDR2 YYNGEE. V shed 1 base and J shed 4 bases, with 8 bases lying between them. This CDR3 spans 13 amino acids.

CDR3 residues: CASSRSTGEAYEQYF. The CDR3 coding sequence is TGTGCCAGCAGCCGTTCGACAGGGGAAGCCTACGAGCAGTACTTC. This rearrangement joins TRBV6-6 to TRBJ2-7; 8 nucleotides agree with TRBD1. V was clipped by 6 bases and J by 2 bases; unmatched bases: 9. The CDR3 extends over 15 amino acids. From germline, CDR1 is MNHNY and CDR2 SVGAGI (reference sequence).

The sample holds a few counts of this clonotype. The rearrangement links TRBV12-3 or TRBV12-4 to TRBJ1-2; D remains ambiguous. This CDR3 is 11 amino acids long. V was cut by 8 bases and J by 4 bases, with 8 bases left in between. The CDR3 sequence: CASLRGYGYTF. The CDR3 DNA is TGTGCCAGCCTAAGAGGCTATGGCTACACCTTC.

The genes are TRBV11-2 and TRBJ1-3, with D unclear. The V end lost 0 bases, the J end lost 0 bases, and 9 bases lay between the germline ends. The CDR3 spans 16 residues. Germline CDR1 SGHAT, CDR2 FQNNGV. CDR3 sequence (DNA): TGTGCCAGCAGCTTAGATCGCAGAGTCTCTGGAAACACCATATATTTT. Protein: CASSLDRRVSGNTIYF.

The sample holds many counts of this clonotype. This chain connects TRBV4-1 to TRBJ1-2, with 10 bases fitting TRBD1. Trimming at V came to 0 bases and at J to 8 bases, leaving 6 bases not matched to a gene. The CDR3 sequence is 15 residues long. The germline V gene has CDR1 MGHRA and CDR2 YSYEKL. The CDR3 DNA sequence: TGCGCCAGCAGCCAAGAGACAGGGGGCCTGAGCGGCTACACCTTC. As protein: CASSQETGGLSGYTF.

Only a few counts were recorded for this clonotype. This chain connects TRBV6-4 to TRBJ2-1; TRBD2 matches 9 bases. The CDR3 sequence is 14 residues long. Unmatched junction bases numbered 5, after V lost 4 bases and J lost 7 bases. Germline V CDR1 and CDR2: MRHNA, SNTAGT. For the CDR3, the DNA is TGTGCCAGCAGTGTAGCGGGAGAAGGGAATGAGCAGTTCTTC. It encodes CASSVAGEGNEQFF.

This clonotype was seen more than once but under ten times. The gene calls are TRBV20-1 and TRBJ2-3; 7 bases are shared with TRBD2. The CDR3 consists of 19 residues. V dropped 1 base and J dropped 4; count of bases not matched to a gene: 20. Germline CDR1 DFQATT, CDR2 SNEGSKA (reference sequence). CDR3 sequence reads: CSARVTRSGTASVADTQYF. The CDR3 nucleotides are TGCAGTGCTAGAGTCACCCGGAGCGGGACCGCCAGCGTGGCAGATACGCAGTATTTT.

This clonotype was found many times. The CDR3 bases are TGCAGTGCTAGAGATCCCCCCGTTAGCGGGAGGGGGTCGGCAGATACGCAGTATTTT. Amino acid sequence: CSARDPPVSGRGSADTQYF. This chain links TRBV20-1 with TRBJ2-3; 11 bases are shared with TRBD2. V was clipped by 0 bases and J by 4 bases; unmatched bases: 15. The germline CDR1 and CDR2 sequences are DFQATT and SNEGSKA (reference sequence). This CDR3 region has 19 residues.

Notes on this clonotype: This may be a read error: a much more frequent sequence differs by one nucleotide. Because it lacks the conserved phenylalanine or tryptophan at the end, this CDR3 is likely a read error. This rearrangement joins TRBV20-1 to TRBJ2-3; D gene uncertain. V lost 3 bases, J lost 5 bases, and 3 bases lay in between. CDR3 length: 10 amino acids. Germline CDR1 and CDR2: DFQATT and SNEGSKA (reference sequence). The CDR3 nucleotides read TGCAGTGCTAGGAGAGATACGCAGTATCTT. As protein: CSARRDTQYL.

This clonotype was counted between two and nine times. The chain uses TRBV20-1 and TRBJ2-5; 8 bases align to TRBD2. Germline-derived CDR1 and CDR2 are DFQATT and SNEGSKA (reference sequence). Germline trimming cut 2 bases from V and 4 bases from J; bases unmatched to any gene: 6. The CDR3 runs 14 residues. CDR3 protein: CSARTGRASETQYF. As DNA, the CDR3 is TGCAGTGCTAGAACCGGGAGGGCCTCAGAGACCCAGTACTTC.

This clonotype came up a few times. The J gene is TRBJ2-7, the V gene TRBV25-1; D possibly corresponds to TRBD1 (6 bases). The CDR3 loop spans 13 amino acids. Germline V lookup: CDR1 MGHDK, CDR2 SYGVNS. Trimming shortened V by 8 bases and J by 0 bases, and 11 bases separated the two germline ends. CDR3 region: CASEQGDSYEQYF. CDR3 bases: TGTGCCAGCGAACAGGGAGACTCCTACGAGCAGTACTTC.